This TCR beta chain was found in a study of cytomegalovirus exposure and HLA in healthy donors (dated by TCRdb to the late 2010s). For the study in its entirety: According to an earlier analysis of a few hundred of the donors, some 180 million T cells yielded 95 million to 140 million unique TCR beta sequences and around 300 Gb of sequence data. An early release covering over 500 HLA-typed donors comprised approximately 300 gigabases of sequencing data and approximately 85 million unique TCR sequences. The genetic ancestry cluster associated with self-reported Caucasian donors included 80% to 90% of the 300 to 400 genotyped donors. The study aimed to test whether cataloging public T cell receptors could reveal signatures of past pathogen exposure. The study used immunosequencing to profile the T cell repertoires of 670 or so subjects and linked those repertoires to cytomegalovirus serostatus. Along with the roughly 700-subject first cohort, a separate validation cohort of some 130 different subjects was used. To predict cytomegalovirus infection status, the study combined high-throughput TCR immunosequencing, statistical association of individual TCRs with disease status, and machine learning. A later analysis re-examined previously published TCR beta repertoires from 610 or so donors and added high-resolution HLA genotyping to investigate patterns of TCR occurrence. Rather than using new phenotypic data, the later analysis identified candidate immune exposures from TCR beta sequences and from how often those sequences occurred across donors. An earlier analysis of several hundred of the donors applied high-throughput TCR beta sequencing to assess whether each TCR beta V gene segment acted as functional or pseudogenic. Donor age, sex, ethnicity and CMV serostatus were compiled alongside the repertoire data. Genome-wide SNP genotypes for about 55% of the roughly 670 donors were used in a later genetic analysis, which treated that subset as a discovery cohort. All discovery cohort repertoires had been generated using a single sequencing platform. Class I and class II HLA loci were covered by the typing at four-digit resolution. The number of typed donors differed by locus: about 629-640 for A, B, C, DRB1 and DQB1; about 520 for DQA1; 606 for DPA1; and around 450 for DPB1. Because of strong linkage in the cohort, 4 to 6 DR-DQ haplotypes were treated as single units for association and clustering. Among some 400 genotyped donors of the cohort, an average of around 240,000 unique TCR beta nucleotide sequences were sequenced per donor, around 20% of them non-productive.

Results and caveats for the whole study, not just this receptor: A further reported finding was that TCR beta sequences accurately predicted the HLA-A and HLA-B alleles for most subjects in the first cohort. Assigning TCR associations to individual alleles was difficult when HLA alleles, especially DR and DQ, strongly co-occurred. Presence/absence analyses assumed roughly uniform sequencing depth across donors, an assumption that may not hold. This cohort had only TCR beta chains sequenced, and the lack of alpha or paired-chain data limited which features could be detected. In vitro tests confirmed that a few of the cytomegalovirus-associated TCR beta chains recognize cytomegalovirus antigens. In both the original and validation cohorts, the classifier was reported to diagnose cytomegalovirus status with high specificity and sensitivity. Most TCR sequences were observed very rarely across donors, whereas some public TCRs were present in many individuals. For the cohort, immune exposure information was limited to CMV serostatus. A later analysis found that most CMV-associated TCR beta chains appeared HLA-restricted, with HLA associations seemingly driven largely by CMV exposure. An association between a missense DCLRE1C variant and V-gene and J-gene trimming of TCR beta chains was found in a later genetic analysis and replicated in an independent cohort. Broadly in line with IMGT annotations, most TCR beta V segments showed up in productive rearrangements about 90% or about 30% of the time in an earlier analysis of about 500 of the donors. Because some donors lacked HLA typing at each locus, the association tests relied only on the typed subset. Linkage disequilibrium might explain the correlated functional status among segregating V segments, but an unknown experimental factor could not be ruled out. In a later analysis, several top co-occurrence clusters were reported to appear linked to parvovirus B19, influenza, CMV and Epstein-Barr virus. The study listed 150 to 200 TCR beta chains as associated with cytomegalovirus. In a later genetic analysis, fewer N-insertions in productive TCRs were reported among donors in an Asian-associated ancestry cluster than the roughly 700-donor mean. According to the authors, the approach could potentially be generalized to other disease states and immunological phenotypes. The 87-base-pair reads could not distinguish some IMGT-functional V segments, including TRBV6-2 and TRBV6-3, so those segments were excluded. Because counts were too low, approximately 18 rarely observed V segments, including chromosome 9 orphons, were excluded from the earlier analysis of fewer than 650 of the donors. A later analysis associated 16,951 TCR beta sequences with specific HLA alleles at a false discovery rate of 0.05. In a later analysis, the rate of TCR association differed among HLA loci, with DRB1 alleles having the most associated TCRs and HLA-C alleles having the fewest. The sequencing pipeline was judged likely to have produced a cluster of highly shared sequence variants as a technical artifact. In a later analysis, HLA-associated TCR beta chains were found to be more clonally expanded and to have lower generation probabilities than equally common non-associated chains.

Concerning this clone: Its antigen is currently not known. Base qualities are not provided; no much larger clone lies one nucleotide away.

V is cut by 1 base and J by 4 bases, and the space between the germline ends is 7 bases. The germline V gene (reference sequence) supplies CDR1 SEHNR and CDR2 FQNEAQ. From its cysteine to its phenylalanine, the CDR3 spans 14 amino acids. The sequence is cut down to CDR3 DNA, 42 bases in frame from base 1. The cohort was made up of 650 to 700 healthy bone marrow donors. At the time of sampling, every cohort member was nominally healthy, though immune exposures that went unrecorded were likely present. The donor tested CMV seronegative and was one of the 352 seronegative cohort members. Each donor provided a peripheral blood sample, and peripheral blood mononuclear cells were used for TCR beta sequencing. The Qiagen DNeasy Blood Extraction Kit was used to extract genomic DNA from the blood cell samples. Receptor libraries were prepared by the immunoSEQ multiplex PCR assay. For the multiplex PCR, a mixture combining 60 forward primers for TCR Vbeta segments and 13 reverse primers for TCR Jbeta segments was used. The CDR3 region of rearranged TCR beta genes was amplified from genomic DNA by a multiplex PCR assay. The Illumina HiSeq System was used to sequence the amplified TCR beta libraries as 87-base-pair reads. Per the source publication's procedure: Across the 670 or so repertoires, a later analysis counted 78 million or so unique TCR beta chains, roughly 11 million of which were shared by at least two donors. A nearest-neighbor algorithm error-corrected the raw reads and collapsed the reads into unique sequences, merging closely related sequences to remove PCR and sequencing errors. CDR3 sequences were aligned to IMGT reference sequences to assign V, D and J gene segments. For a sequence to be retained, a match of at least six nucleotides to both a V gene segment and a J gene segment was required. A rearrangement was called productive if the CDR3 had no stop codons and remained in frame with V and J, and every other rearrangement was called non-productive. CDR3 was defined according to IMGT convention as the region running from the second conserved V-encoded cysteine to the conserved J-encoded phenylalanine. The earlier analysis of roughly 590 of the donors excluded any sequence lacking an unambiguous match to a single V gene segment. In an earlier analysis of some 590 of the donors, a V segment was called functional when productive rearrangements were above 56.7%, and segregating when the standard deviation between donors exceeded 5%. A statistical classification framework was built to diagnose cytomegalovirus status from the catalog of TCR beta chain sequences. V and J gene assignment, in a later analysis, came from comparing TCR nucleotide sequences with IMGT/GENE-DB human TR gene sequences. In a later analysis, CDR3 sequences and most-parsimonious VDJ recombination scenarios were assigned using the TCRdist pipeline. In a later analysis, every TCR beta chain was defined by the combination of its CDR3 amino acid sequence and its V-gene family, and reads without a unique V-gene family were dropped. To address suspected cross-contamination and a sequencing artifact, a later analysis removed several hundred highly shared, low-generation-probability nucleotide sequences. For each public chain, a later analysis derived a clonal expansion index from normalized ranks of inferred template counts within each repertoire. A later analysis computed generation probabilities with a VDJ recombination model fitted to out-of-frame rearrangements, and checked the results against IGoR. A later analysis scored TCR-TCR, TCR-HLA and TCR-CMV co-occurrence with hypergeometric tests, applying a repertoire-size bias correction to TCR pairs. A later analysis estimated false discovery rates by permuting HLA or CMV assignments 20 times. In a later analysis, co-occurring TCRs were grouped using DBSCAN, and TCRdist sequence similarity was added for clustering within HLA-allele-positive subsets. Repertoires with fewer than 30,000 or more than 120,000 public chains, plus five repertoires with anomalous nucleotide sharing, were excluded from co-occurrence clustering. This is the immuneACCESS table as TCRdb keeps it, with only in-frame sequences that have V and J called. A part of the clones is gone; compared with another copy, unresolved V genes explain less than half, and the rest is unexplained. That table is the source of V, J and clone size, and D and trimming were worked out from the DNA. The sample contains about 150,000 clones, 70% to 90% of them found a single time. The ten largest clones add up to roughly 2.4% of the sample.

Sequenced material: PBMCs. This sequence originates from a woman aged 18-29 years in good health and CMV-seronegative. The receptor chain draws on TRBV7-9 and TRBJ1-4, with the D gene uncertain. The DNA sequence reads TGTGCCAGCAGCTTAGGGAGAATTAATGAAAAACTGTTTTTT. This encodes CASSLGRINEKLFF.